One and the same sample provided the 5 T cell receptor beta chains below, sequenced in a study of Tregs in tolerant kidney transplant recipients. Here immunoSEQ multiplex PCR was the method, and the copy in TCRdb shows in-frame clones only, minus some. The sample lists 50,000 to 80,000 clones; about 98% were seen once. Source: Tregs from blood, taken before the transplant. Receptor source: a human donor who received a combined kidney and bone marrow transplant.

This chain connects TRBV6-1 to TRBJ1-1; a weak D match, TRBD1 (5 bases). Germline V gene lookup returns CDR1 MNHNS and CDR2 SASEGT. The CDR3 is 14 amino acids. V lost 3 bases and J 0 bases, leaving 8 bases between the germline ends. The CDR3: CASSERGMNTEAFF. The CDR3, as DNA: TGTGCCAGCAGTGAGCGGGGGATGAACACTGAAGCTTTCTTT.

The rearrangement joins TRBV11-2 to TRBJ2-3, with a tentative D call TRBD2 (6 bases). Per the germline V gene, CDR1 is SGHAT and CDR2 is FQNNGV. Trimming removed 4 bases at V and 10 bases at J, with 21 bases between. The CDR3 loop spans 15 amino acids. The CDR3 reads CASSSGTPPASAQYF. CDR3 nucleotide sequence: TGTGCCAGCAGCTCCGGGACTCCGCCCGCGAGTGCGCAGTATTTT.

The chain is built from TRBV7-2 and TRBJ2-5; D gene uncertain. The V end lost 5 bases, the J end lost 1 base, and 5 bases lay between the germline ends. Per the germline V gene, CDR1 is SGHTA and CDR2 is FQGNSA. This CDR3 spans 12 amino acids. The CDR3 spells CASSPFQETQYF. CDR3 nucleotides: TGTGCCAGCAGCCCGTTCCAAGAGACCCAGTACTTC.

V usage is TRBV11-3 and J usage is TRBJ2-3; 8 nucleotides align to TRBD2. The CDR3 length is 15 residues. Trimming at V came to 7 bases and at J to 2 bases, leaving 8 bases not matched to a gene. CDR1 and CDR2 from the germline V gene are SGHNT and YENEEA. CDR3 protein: CASIKSGRFTDTQYF. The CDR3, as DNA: TGTGCCAGCATAAAGAGCGGGAGATTCACAGATACGCAGTATTTT. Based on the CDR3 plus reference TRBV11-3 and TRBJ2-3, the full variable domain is EAGVVQSPRYKIIEKKQPVAFWCNPISGHNTLYWYLQNLGQGPELLIRYENEEAVDDSQLPKDRFSAERLKGVDSTLKIQPAELGDSAVYLCASIKSGRFTDTQYFGPGTRLTVL.

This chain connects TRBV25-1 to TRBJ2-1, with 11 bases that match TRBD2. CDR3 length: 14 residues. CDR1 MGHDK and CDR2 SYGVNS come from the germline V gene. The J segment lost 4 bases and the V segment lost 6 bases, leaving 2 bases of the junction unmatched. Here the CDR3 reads CASSGTSGYNEQFF. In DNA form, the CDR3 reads TGTGCCAGCAGCGGGACTAGCGGATACAATGAGCAGTTCTTC.